The present TCR beta chain was sequenced within a study of graft-versus-host responses after intestinal transplantation. Study-wide points: HvG clone declines early post-transplant were associated with peak circulating GvH levels. Researchers found GvH clones in recipient marrow, and some showed up first in ileum or blood. Individuals who had graft-donor T cell macrochimerism had allografts that showed high graft-versus-host to host-versus-graft clonal ratios.

Sequenced by immunoSEQ multiplex PCR; TCRdb stores in-frame clones only, minus some. The sample shows tens of thousands of clones, 80% to 95% of them seen only once. In regard to this clone: The target antigen is unknown.

The V gene's germline CDR1 is MNHEY and CDR2 SVGAGI. This CDR3 has 13 residues. V lost 8 bases and J lost 2, with 9 bases in between. This clonotype originated in a human donor who was the organ donor for an intestinal transplant. The J gene is TRBJ2-2, the V gene TRBV6-5; possible D gene TRBD1, 5 bases. The sequencing here drew on unstimulated CD8+ T cells sorted from spleen or lymph node cells, taken before transplant. Here the CDR3 reads CASGQGNTGELFF. The CDR3 DNA follows: TGTGCCAGCGGGCAGGGAAACACCGGGGAGCTGTTTTTT.